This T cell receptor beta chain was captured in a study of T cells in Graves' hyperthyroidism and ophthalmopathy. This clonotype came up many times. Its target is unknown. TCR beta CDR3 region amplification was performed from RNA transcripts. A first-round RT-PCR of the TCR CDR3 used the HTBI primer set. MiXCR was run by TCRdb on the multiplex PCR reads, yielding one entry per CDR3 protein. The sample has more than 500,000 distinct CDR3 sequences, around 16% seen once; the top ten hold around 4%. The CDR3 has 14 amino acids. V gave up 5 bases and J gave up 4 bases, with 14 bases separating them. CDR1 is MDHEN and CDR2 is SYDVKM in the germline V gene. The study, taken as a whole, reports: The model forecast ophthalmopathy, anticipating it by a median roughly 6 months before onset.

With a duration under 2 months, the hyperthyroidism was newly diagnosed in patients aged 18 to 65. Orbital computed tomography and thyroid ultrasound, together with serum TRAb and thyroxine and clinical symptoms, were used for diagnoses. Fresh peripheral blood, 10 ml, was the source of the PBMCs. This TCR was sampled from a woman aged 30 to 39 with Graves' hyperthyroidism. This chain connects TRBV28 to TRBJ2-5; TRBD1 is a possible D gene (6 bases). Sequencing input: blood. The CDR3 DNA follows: TGTGCCAGCAGTCCCATGGGGGCTGCAGAGACCCAGTACTTC. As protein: CASSPMGAAETQYF.